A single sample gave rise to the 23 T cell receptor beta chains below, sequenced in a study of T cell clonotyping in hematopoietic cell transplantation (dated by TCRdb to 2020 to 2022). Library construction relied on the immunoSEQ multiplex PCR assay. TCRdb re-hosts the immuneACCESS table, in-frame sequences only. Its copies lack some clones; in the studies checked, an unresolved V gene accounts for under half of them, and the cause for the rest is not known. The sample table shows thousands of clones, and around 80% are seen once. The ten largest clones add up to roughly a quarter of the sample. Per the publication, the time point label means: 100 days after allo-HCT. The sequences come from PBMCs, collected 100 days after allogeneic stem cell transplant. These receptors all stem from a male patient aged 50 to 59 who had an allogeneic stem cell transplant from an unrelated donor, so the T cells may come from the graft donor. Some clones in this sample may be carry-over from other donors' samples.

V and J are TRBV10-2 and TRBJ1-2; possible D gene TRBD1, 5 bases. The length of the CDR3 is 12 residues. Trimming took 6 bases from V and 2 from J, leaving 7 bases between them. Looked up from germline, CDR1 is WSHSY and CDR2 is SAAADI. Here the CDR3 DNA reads TGCGCCAGCAGCCCAGGGAACTATGGCTACACCTTC. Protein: CASSPGNYGYTF.

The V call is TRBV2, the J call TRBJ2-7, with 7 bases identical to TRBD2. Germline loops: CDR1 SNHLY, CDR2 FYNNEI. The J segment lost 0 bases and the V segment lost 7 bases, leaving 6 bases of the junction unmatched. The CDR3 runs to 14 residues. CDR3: CASNRLAVSYEQYF. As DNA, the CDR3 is TGTGCCAGCAACCGCCTAGCGGTCTCCTACGAGCAGTACTTC. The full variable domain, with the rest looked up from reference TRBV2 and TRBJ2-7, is EPEVTQTPSHQVTQMGQEVILRCVPISNHLYFYWYRQILGQKVEFLVSFYNNEISEKSEIFDDQFSVERPDGSNFTLKIRSTKLEDSAMYFCASNRLAVSYEQYFGPGTRLTVT.

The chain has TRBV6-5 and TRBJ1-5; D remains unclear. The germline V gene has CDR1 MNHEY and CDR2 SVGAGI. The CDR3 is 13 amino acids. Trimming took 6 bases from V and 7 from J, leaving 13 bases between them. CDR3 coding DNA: TGTGCCAGCAGCCCCGGGAGCGGACAGCCCCAGCATTTT. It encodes CASSPGSGQPQHF.

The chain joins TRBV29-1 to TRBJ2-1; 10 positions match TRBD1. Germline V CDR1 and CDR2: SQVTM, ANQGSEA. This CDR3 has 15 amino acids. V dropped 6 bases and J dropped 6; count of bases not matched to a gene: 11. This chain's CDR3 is CSVGSRDRGLNEQFF. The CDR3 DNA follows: TGCAGCGTCGGGAGCCGGGACAGGGGACTCAATGAGCAGTTCTTC.

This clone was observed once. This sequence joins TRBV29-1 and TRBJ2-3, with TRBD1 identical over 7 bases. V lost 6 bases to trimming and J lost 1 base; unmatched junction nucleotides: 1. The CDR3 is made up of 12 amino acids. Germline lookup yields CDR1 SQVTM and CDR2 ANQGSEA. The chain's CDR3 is CSVGQGTDTQYF. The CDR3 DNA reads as TGCAGCGTCGGACAGGGCACAGATACGCAGTATTTT.

In DNA, the CDR3 is TGCACCAGCAGCCCGAGAATAGTAGATACGCAGTATTTT. This encodes CTSSPRIVDTQYF. This chain joins TRBV1 and TRBJ2-3; the tabulated D call, TRBD2, remains unverified against the DNA. TRBV1 is labeled a pseudogene. The CDR3 covers 13 residues.

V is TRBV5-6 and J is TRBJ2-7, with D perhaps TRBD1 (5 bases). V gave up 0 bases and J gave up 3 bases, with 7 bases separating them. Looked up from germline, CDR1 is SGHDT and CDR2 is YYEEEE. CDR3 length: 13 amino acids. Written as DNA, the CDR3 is TGTGCCAGCAGCTTGGGACAGAACTACGAGCAGTACTTC. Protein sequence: CASSLGQNYEQYF.

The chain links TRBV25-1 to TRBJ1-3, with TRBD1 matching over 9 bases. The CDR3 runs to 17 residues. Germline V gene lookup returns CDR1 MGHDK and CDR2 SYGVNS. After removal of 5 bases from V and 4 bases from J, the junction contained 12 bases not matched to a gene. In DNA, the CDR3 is TGTGCCAGCAGTCCCCTGGTATGGGGACAGGGCGGAAACACCATATATTTT. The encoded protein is CASSPLVWGQGGNTIYF.

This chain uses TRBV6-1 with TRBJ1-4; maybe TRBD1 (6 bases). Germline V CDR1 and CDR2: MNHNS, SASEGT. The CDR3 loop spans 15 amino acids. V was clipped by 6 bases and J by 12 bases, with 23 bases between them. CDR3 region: CASSAVSGASSELFF. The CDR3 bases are TGTGCCAGCAGCGCCGTGTCGGGGGCGTCCTCAGAACTGTTTTTT.

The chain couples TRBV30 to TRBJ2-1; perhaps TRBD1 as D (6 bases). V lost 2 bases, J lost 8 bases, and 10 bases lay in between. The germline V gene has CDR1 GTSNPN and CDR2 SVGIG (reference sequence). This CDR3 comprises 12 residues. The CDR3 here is CAWSRQVDEQFF. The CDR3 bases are TGTGCCTGGAGTAGACAGGTGGATGAGCAGTTCTTC.

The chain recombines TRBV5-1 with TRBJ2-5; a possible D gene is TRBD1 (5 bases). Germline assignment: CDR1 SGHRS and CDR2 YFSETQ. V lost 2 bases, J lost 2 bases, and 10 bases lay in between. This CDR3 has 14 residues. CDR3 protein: CASSFGAEQETQYF. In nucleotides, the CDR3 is TGCGCCAGCAGCTTTGGGGCGGAGCAAGAGACCCAGTACTTC.

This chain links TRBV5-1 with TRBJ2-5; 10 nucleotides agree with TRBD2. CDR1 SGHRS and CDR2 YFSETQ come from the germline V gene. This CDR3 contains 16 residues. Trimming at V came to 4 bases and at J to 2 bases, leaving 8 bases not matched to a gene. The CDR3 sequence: CASSRGPAGGQETQYF. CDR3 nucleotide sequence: TGCGCCAGCAGCCGGGGTCCAGCGGGAGGGCAAGAGACCCAGTACTTC.

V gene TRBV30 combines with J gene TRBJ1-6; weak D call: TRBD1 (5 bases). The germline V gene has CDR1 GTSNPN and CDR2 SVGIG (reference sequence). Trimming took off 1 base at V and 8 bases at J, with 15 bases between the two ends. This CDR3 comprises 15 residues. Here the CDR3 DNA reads TGTGCCTGGAGTGGGACAAGTGGGGTAGATTCACCCCTCCACTTT. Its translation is CAWSGTSGVDSPLHF.

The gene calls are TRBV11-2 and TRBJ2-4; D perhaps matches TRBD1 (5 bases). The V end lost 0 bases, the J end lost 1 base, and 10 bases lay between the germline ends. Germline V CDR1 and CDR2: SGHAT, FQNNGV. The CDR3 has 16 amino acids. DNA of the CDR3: TGTGCCAGCAGCTTAGAGCGGACACACGCCAAAAACATTCAGTACTTC. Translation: CASSLERTHAKNIQYF. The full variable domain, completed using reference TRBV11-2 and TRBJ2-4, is EAGVAQSPRYKIIEKRQSVAFWCNPISGHATLYWYQQILGQGPKLLIQFQNNGVVDDSQLPKDRFSAERLKGVDSTLKIQPAKLEDSAVYLCASSLERTHAKNIQYFGAGTRLSVL.

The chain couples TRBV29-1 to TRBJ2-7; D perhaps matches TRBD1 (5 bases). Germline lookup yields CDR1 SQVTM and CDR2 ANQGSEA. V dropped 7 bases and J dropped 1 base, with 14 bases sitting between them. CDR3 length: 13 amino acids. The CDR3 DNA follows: TGCAGCGGAGTCGGACACGGATCCTACGAGCAGTACTTC. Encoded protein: CSGVGHGSYEQYF.

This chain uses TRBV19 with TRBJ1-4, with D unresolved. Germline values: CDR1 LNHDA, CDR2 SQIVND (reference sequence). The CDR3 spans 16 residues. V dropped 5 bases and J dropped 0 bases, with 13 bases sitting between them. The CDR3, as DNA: TGTGCCAGTAGTGAGCAGAACTTCGCAACTAATGAAAAACTGTTTTTT. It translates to CASSEQNFATNEKLFF. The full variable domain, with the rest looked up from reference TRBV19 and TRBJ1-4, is DGGITQSPKYLFRKEGQNVTLSCEQNLNHDAMYWYRQDPGQGLRLIYYSQIVNDFQKGDIAEGYSVSREKKESFPLTVTSAQKNPTAFYLCASSEQNFATNEKLFFGSGTQLSVL.

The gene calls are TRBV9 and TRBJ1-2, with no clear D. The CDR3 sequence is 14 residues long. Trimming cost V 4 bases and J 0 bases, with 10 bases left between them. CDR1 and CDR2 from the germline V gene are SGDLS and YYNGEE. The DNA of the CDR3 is TGTGCCAGCAGCTCCTTTGGCTCTAACTATGGCTACACCTTC. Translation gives CASSSFGSNYGYTF.

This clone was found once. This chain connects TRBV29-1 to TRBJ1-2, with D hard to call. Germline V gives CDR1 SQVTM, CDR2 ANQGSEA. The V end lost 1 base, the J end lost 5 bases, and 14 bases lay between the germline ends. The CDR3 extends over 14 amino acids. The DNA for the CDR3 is TGCAGCGTTGAAGGGCCATTCCCGGGGTATGGCTACACCTTC. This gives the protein CSVEGPFPGYGYTF.

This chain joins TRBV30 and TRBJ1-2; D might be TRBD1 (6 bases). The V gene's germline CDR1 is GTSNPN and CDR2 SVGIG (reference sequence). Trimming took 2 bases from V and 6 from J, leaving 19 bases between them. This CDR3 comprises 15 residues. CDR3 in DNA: TGTGCCTGGAGTAACTGGGGGGCTAGGGGCGATGGCTACACCTTC. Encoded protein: CAWSNWGARGDGYTF.

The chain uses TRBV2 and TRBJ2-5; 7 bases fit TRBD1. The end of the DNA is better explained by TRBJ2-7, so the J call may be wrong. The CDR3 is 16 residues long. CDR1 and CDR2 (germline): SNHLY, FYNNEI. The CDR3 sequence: CASSELGQLAGLEQYF. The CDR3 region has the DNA TGTGCCAGCAGTGAATTGGGACAGCTAGCCGGCCTCGAGCAGTACTTC.

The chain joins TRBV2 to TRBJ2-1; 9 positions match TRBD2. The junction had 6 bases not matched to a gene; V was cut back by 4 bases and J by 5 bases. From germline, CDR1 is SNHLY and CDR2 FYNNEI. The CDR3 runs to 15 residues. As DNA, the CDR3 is TGTGCCAGCAGTGGGGTAGCGGGGGTCAACAATGAGCAGTTCTTC. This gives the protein CASSGVAGVNNEQFF.

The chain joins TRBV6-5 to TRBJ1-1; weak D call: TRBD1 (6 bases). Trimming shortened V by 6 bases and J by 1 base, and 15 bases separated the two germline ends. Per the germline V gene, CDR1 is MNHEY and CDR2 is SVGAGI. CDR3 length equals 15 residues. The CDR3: CASRPQGWANTEAFF. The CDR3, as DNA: TGTGCCAGCAGACCGCAGGGGTGGGCGAACACTGAAGCTTTCTTT.

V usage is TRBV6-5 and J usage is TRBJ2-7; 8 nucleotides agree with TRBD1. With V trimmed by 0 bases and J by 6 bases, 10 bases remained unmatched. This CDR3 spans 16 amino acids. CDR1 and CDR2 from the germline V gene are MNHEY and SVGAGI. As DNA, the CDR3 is TGTGCCAGCAGTTACTCGAGGCAGGGGGCGAGGTCCGAGCAGTACTTC. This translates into CASSYSRQGARSEQYF.